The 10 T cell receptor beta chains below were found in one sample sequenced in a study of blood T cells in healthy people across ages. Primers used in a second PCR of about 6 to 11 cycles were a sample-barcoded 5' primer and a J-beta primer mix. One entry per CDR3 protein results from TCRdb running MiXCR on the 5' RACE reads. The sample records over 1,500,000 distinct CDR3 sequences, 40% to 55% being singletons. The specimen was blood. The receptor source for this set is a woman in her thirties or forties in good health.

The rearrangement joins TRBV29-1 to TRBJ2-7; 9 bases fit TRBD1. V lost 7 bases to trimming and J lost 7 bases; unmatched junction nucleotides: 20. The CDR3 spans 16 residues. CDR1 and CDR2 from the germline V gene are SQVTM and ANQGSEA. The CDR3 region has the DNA TGCAGCGCCCAGAAGGGACAGGGAGGCTCCTACAATGAGCAGTACTTC. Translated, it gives CSAQKGQGGSYNEQYF.

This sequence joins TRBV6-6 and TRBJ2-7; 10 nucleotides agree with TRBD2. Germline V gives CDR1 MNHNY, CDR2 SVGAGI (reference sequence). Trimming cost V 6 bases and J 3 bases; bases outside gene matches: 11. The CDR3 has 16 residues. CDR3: CASRAGLADLDYEQYF. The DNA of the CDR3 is TGTGCCAGCAGGGCCGGACTAGCGGACTTAGACTACGAGCAGTACTTC.

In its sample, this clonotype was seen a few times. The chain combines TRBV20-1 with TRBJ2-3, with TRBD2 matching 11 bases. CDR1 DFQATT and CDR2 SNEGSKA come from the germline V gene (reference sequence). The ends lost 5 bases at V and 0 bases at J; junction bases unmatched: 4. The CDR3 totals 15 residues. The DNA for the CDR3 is TGCAGTGCTCGCCGACTAGCGGGGAGCACAGATACGCAGTATTTT. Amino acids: CSARRLAGSTDTQYF.

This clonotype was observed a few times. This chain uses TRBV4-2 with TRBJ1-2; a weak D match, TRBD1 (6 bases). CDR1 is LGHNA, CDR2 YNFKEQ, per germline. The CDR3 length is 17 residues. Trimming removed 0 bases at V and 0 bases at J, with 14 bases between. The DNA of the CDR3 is TGTGCCAGCAGCCAAGACGGGGACATCGCAGCTAACTATGGCTACACCTTC. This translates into CASSQDGDIAANYGYTF.

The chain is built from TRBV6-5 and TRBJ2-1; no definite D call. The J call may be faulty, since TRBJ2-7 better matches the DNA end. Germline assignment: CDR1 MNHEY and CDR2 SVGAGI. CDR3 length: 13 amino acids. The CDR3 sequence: CASSYYPNNEQYF. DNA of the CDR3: TGTGCCAGCAGTTACTATCCTAACAATGAGCAGTACTTC.

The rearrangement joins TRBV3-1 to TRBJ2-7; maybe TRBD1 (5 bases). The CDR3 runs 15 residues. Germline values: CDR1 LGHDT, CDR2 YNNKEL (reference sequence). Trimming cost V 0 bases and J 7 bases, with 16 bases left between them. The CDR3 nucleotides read TGTGCCAGCAGCCAAGATGAACAGGCCTACAATGAGCAGTACTTC. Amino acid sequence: CASSQDEQAYNEQYF.

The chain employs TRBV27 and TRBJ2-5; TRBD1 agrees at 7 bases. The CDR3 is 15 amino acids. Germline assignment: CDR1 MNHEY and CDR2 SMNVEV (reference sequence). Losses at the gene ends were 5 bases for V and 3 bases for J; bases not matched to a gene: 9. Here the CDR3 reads CASSGQGDRKETQYF. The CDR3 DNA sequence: TGTGCCAGCAGTGGCCAAGGGGACAGAAAAGAGACCCAGTACTTC.

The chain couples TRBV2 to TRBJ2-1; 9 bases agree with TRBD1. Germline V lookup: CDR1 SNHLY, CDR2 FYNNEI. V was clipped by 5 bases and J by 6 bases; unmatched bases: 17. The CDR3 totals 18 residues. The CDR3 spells CASSPGGTPGQGPNEQFF. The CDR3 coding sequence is TGTGCCAGCAGTCCGGGCGGAACTCCGGGACAGGGACCCAATGAGCAGTTCTTC.

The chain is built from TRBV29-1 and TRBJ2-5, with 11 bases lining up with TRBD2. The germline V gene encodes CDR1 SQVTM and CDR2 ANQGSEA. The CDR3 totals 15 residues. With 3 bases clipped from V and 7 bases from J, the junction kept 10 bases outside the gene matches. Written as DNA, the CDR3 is TGCAGCGTTGATGGAGTAGCGGGGGGGCGAGGGACCCAGTACTTC. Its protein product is CSVDGVAGGRGTQYF.

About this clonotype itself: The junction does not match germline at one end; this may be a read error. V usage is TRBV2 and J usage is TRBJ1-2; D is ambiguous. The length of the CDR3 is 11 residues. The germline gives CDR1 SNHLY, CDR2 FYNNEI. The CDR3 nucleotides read TGTGTCAGCAGCCCAGTCTATGGCTACACCTTC. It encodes CVSSPVYGYTF.